This note documents a single TCR beta chain sequence. These data are taken from a study of blood T cell repertoires in COVID-19. Study-level information: There were acute and convalescent COVID-19 samples, and they came from the United States, Italy and Spain. The analysed material was cDNA or gDNA that came from T cells, B-cell-depleted T cells, or PBMCs.

As handled by the study authors: Counts of nucleated cells, estimated from reference gene primer amplification, were obtained. TCRdb's copy holds only in-frame clones and misses some; the assay was immunoSEQ multiplex PCR. Clone size and the V and J calls come from that table; the DNA yielded D and trimming. Of approximately 88,000 clones listed, less than 85% are singletons. The CDR3 has 16 amino acids. V was trimmed by 2 bases and J by 1 base, leaving 11 bases between them. The germline CDR1 and CDR2 sequences are MNHEY and SVGAGI. Sequenced: peripheral blood. This TCR was recovered from a woman aged 80 or over with acute or convalescent COVID-19. This sequence joins TRBV6-5 and TRBJ2-2; no clear D. For the CDR3, the DNA is TGTGCCAGCAGTTACGAAGCTATGGTGAACACCGGGGAGCTGTTTTTT. Amino acids: CASSYEAMVNTGELFF.